This TCR beta chain was profiled in a study of early T cells in non-severe SARS-CoV-2 infection. The study's findings and limits: Private and CD4 specificities were missed by VDJdb matching, which favored anti-spike CD8 responses.

Individual cDNA molecules carried attached unique molecular identifiers. TCRdb re-analysed the 5' RACE reads in MiXCR, keeping a single row per CDR3 protein. The table records approximately 69,000 distinct CDR3 sequences, roughly 10% of them present only once. This clonotype was picked up many times. The antigen is undetermined. This CDR3 has 13 residues. The germline CDR1 and CDR2 sequences are ENHRY and SYGVKD. V was clipped by 11 bases and J by 4 bases; unmatched bases: 8. The chain employs TRBV10-3 and TRBJ1-1; 9 bases are shared with TRBD1. Specimen: whole blood. The TCR was taken from an adult who was a healthcare worker with PCR-confirmed SARS-CoV-2 infection or an uninfected control (not recorded which). The CDR3 bases are TGTGCCTTATACCGGGACAGGGCCACTGAAGCTTTCTTT. This codes for CALYRDRATEAFF.